This TCR beta chain was obtained from a study of blood T cell repertoires in COVID-19. The length of the CDR3 is 15 residues. Germline V lookup: CDR1 MDHEN, CDR2 SYDVKM. After removal of 4 bases from V and 6 bases from J, the junction contained 10 bases not matched to a gene. Repertoires were generated with immunoSEQ multiplex PCR, while TCRdb's copy carries only in-frame clones and drops some. The sample yields 290,000 or so clones, around 91% seen once. V is TRBV28 and J is TRBJ1-1, with 8 nucleotides matching TRBD1. Sequenced material: PBMCs or T cells enriched from blood (not recorded which). The receptor was derived from a young woman with acute COVID-19. The CDR3 region is CASSSGRSGGPEAFF. The DNA of the CDR3 is TGTGCCAGCAGTTCTGGAAGATCAGGGGGCCCTGAAGCTTTCTTT. The full variable domain, with the rest looked up from reference TRBV28 and TRBJ1-1, is DVKVTQSSRYLVKRTGEKVFLECVQDMDHENMFWYRQDPGLGLRLIYFSYDVKMKEKGDIPEGYSVSREKKERFSLILESASTNQTSMYLCASSSGRSGGPEAFFGQGTRLTVV.